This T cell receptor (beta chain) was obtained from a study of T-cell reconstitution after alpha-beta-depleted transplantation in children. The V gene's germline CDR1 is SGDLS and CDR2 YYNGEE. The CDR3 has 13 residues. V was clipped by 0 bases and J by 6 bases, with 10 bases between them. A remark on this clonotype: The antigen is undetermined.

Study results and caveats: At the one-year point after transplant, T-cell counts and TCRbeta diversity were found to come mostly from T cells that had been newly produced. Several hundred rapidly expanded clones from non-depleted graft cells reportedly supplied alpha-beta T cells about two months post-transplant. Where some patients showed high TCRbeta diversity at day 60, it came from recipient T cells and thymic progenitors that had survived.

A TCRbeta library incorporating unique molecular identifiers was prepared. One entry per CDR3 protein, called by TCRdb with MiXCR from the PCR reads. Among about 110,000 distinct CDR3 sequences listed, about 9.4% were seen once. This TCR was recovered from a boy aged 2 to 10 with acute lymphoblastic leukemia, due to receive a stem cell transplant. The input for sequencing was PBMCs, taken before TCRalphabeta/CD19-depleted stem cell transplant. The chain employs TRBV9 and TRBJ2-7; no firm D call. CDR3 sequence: CASSVVSTGEQYF. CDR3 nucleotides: TGTGCCAGCAGCGTAGTCTCTACCGGCGAGCAGTACTTC.